These 16 T cell receptor beta chains were all obtained from the same sample, sequenced in a study of cytomegalovirus exposure and HLA in healthy donors. PCR was performed using 60 Vbeta and 13 Jbeta primers. Libraries were prepared by immunoSEQ multiplex PCR; TCRdb keeps only in-frame clonotypes and omits some of them. The table lists approximately 32,000 clones, 70% to 80% of them singletons. The specimen was PBMCs. These receptors all stem from a woman in her thirties in good health and CMV-seropositive.

J is TRBJ2-5 and V is TRBV9; D may be TRBD2 (5 bases). The end of the DNA fits TRBJ2-7 better, so the J call may be wrong. The V gene's germline CDR1 is SGDLS and CDR2 YYNGEE. The CDR3 spans 14 residues. The CDR3 nucleotides read TGTGCCAGCAGCGTACGGAGCGGTACCTACGAGCAGTACTTC. This gives the protein CASSVRSGTYEQYF.

The V gene is TRBV7-9, the J gene TRBJ2-7; D may be TRBD1 (5 bases). Looked up from germline, CDR1 is SEHNR and CDR2 is FQNEAQ (reference sequence). The CDR3 is 12 residues long. V was cut by 6 bases and J by 2 bases, with 8 bases left in between. CDR3 sequence (DNA): TGTGCCAGCAGTTTACAGGCCTACGAGCAGTACTTC. This gives the protein CASSLQAYEQYF.

The chain is built from TRBV6-4 and TRBJ1-5; 7 positions agree with TRBD1. Germline V CDR1 and CDR2: MRHNA, SNTAGT. V trimming: 7 bases; J trimming: 0 bases; junction bases outside the gene matches: 6. The CDR3 has 15 residues. CDR3 sequence reads: CASKDRSNSNQPQHF. The DNA of the CDR3 is TGTGCCAGCAAGGACAGGAGTAATAGCAATCAGCCCCAGCATTTT.

V usage is TRBV7-4 and J usage is TRBJ1-1; 9 bases match TRBD1. The germline CDR1 and CDR2 sequences are SGHVT and SQSDAQ. This CDR3 spans 20 amino acids. The J segment lost 0 bases and the V segment lost 4 bases, leaving 18 bases of the junction unmatched. The CDR3 region is CASSSDGGLRQGGLNTEAFF. The CDR3 DNA is TGTGCCAGCAGCTCAGACGGCGGTTTAAGACAGGGGGGTCTGAACACTGAAGCTTTCTTT.

The chain joins TRBV6-5 to TRBJ1-1; D unclear. The germline V gene encodes CDR1 MNHEY and CDR2 SVGAGI. The CDR3 has 14 residues. The V gene lost 0 bases and the J gene lost 1 base, with 6 bases spanning the gap. The CDR3 DNA is TGTGCCAGCAGTTACTCGTTCGGGAACACTGAAGCTTTCTTT. Its translation is CASSYSFGNTEAFF.

In DNA form, the CDR3 reads TGTGCCAGCAGGGCGAACAGGAACTCTGGAAACACCATATATTTT. Protein product: CASRANRNSGNTIYF. J is TRBJ1-3 and V is TRBV6-6, with a possible D match to TRBD1 (5 bases). The germline V gene encodes CDR1 MNHNY and CDR2 SVGAGI (reference sequence). This CDR3 has 15 amino acids. V dropped 6 bases and J dropped 0 bases, with 12 bases sitting between them.

J is TRBJ1-3 and V is TRBV6-1; 7 nucleotides agree with TRBD1. CDR1 and CDR2 (germline): MNHNS, SASEGT. V lost 4 bases to trimming and J lost 2 bases; unmatched junction nucleotides: 2. The length of the CDR3 is 14 residues. Here the CDR3 reads CASSGQGAGNTIYF. CDR3 nucleotides: TGTGCCAGCAGTGGGCAGGGGGCTGGAAACACCATATATTTT.

This chain joins TRBV28 and TRBJ2-7; possible D gene TRBD2, 5 bases. CDR3 size: 14 residues. CDR1 is MDHEN and CDR2 is SYDVKM in the germline V gene. Trimming shortened V by 3 bases and J by 7 bases, and 16 bases separated the two germline ends. Here the CDR3 DNA reads TGTGCCAGCAGTTTGCACGGGATCAAACAAGAGCAGTACTTC. The encoded protein is CASSLHGIKQEQYF.

J is TRBJ1-3 and V is TRBV6-1, with D possibly being TRBD1 (5 bases). Germline assignment: CDR1 MNHNS and CDR2 SASEGT. Trimming removed 1 base at V and 0 bases at J, with 10 bases between. This CDR3 contains 16 residues. The CDR3 loop reads CASSEGQGYSGNTIYF. Written as DNA, the CDR3 is TGTGCCAGCAGTGAAGGGCAGGGATACTCTGGAAACACCATATATTTT.

CDR3 nucleotide sequence: TGTGCCATCAGTGGGTCGGGTAGCGGGAAATACAATGAGCAGTTCTTC. Translating it yields CAISGSGSGKYNEQFF. This chain joins TRBV10-3 and TRBJ2-1, with 8 bases identical to TRBD2. After removal of 4 bases from V and 4 bases from J, the junction contained 9 bases not matched to a gene. There are 16 residues in the CDR3. Germline V CDR1 and CDR2: ENHRY, SYGVKD.

This clone was seen a few times. The chain combines TRBV11-2 with TRBJ2-1, with D possibly being TRBD2 (7 bases). The CDR3 length is 15 residues. The germline V gene has CDR1 SGHAT and CDR2 FQNNGV. V gave up 1 base and J gave up 9 bases, with 16 bases separating them. CDR3 sequence reads: CASSLAGGVVGEQFF. The CDR3 coding sequence is TGTGCCAGCAGCTTAGCGGGGGGCGTGGTAGGTGAGCAGTTCTTC. Looking up the rest from reference TRBV11-2 and TRBJ2-1 gives the full variable domain: EAGVAQSPRYKIIEKRQSVAFWCNPISGHATLYWYQQILGQGPKLLIQFQNNGVVDDSQLPKDRFSAERLKGVDSTLKIQPAKLEDSAVYLCASSLAGGVVGEQFFGPGTRLTVL.

This chain links TRBV18 with TRBJ2-7, with D unresolved. The CDR3 length is 17 residues. Trimming left V 2 bases short and J 1 base short, with 18 bases between. Germline V gene sequence: CDR1 KGHSH, CDR2 LQKENI. CDR3 residues: CASSPYLTSHRSYEQYF. DNA for the CDR3: TGTGCCAGCTCACCATACTTGACCTCCCACAGATCCTACGAGCAGTACTTC. Based on the CDR3 plus reference TRBV18 and TRBJ2-7, the full variable domain is NAGVMQNPRHLVRRRGQEARLRCSPMKGHSHVYWYRQLPEEGLKFMVYLQKENIIDESGMPKERFSAEFPKEGPSILRIQQVVRGDSAAYFCASSPYLTSHRSYEQYFGPGTRLTVT.

The chain employs TRBV5-1 and TRBJ1-1; the D gene is possibly TRBD1 (6 bases). Germline loops: CDR1 SGHRS, CDR2 YFSETQ. Trimming pared 4 bases from V and 5 bases from J, leaving 18 bases between. The CDR3 loop spans 15 amino acids. CDR3 coding DNA: TGCGCCAGCAGCCCTCACCAGGGGAGGGGAACTGAAGCTTTCTTT. It codes for CASSPHQGRGTEAFF.

This chain joins TRBV5-1 and TRBJ2-3; 9 bases match TRBD2. The CDR3 runs to 16 residues. Germline V gives CDR1 SGHRS, CDR2 YFSETQ. V lost 0 bases and J lost 4; bases outside the gene matches: 6. The CDR3 sequence is CASSLGSGRVPDTQYF. The CDR3 DNA follows: TGCGCCAGCAGCTTGGGTAGCGGGAGAGTCCCAGATACGCAGTATTTT.

The chain recombines TRBV6-1 with TRBJ1-2, with TRBD1 identical over 7 bases. V was pared by 3 bases and J by 4 bases, with 2 bases of the junction left unmatched. CDR1 and CDR2 (germline): MNHNS, SASEGT. The CDR3 is 13 amino acids. CDR3 sequence reads: CASSDRDSYGYTF. The DNA for the CDR3 is TGTGCCAGCAGTGACCGGGACAGCTATGGCTACACCTTC.

This rearrangement joins TRBV28 to TRBJ2-1; 10 bases are a match to TRBD2. CDR1 MDHEN and CDR2 SYDVKM come from the germline V gene. V trimming: 5 bases; J trimming: 0 bases; junction bases outside the gene matches: 13. The CDR3 runs to 19 residues. In DNA form, the CDR3 reads TGTGCCAGCAGTGGATCCGAACAGCGGGAGGGCCACTCCTACAATGAGCAGTTCTTC. Residues: CASSGSEQREGHSYNEQFF.